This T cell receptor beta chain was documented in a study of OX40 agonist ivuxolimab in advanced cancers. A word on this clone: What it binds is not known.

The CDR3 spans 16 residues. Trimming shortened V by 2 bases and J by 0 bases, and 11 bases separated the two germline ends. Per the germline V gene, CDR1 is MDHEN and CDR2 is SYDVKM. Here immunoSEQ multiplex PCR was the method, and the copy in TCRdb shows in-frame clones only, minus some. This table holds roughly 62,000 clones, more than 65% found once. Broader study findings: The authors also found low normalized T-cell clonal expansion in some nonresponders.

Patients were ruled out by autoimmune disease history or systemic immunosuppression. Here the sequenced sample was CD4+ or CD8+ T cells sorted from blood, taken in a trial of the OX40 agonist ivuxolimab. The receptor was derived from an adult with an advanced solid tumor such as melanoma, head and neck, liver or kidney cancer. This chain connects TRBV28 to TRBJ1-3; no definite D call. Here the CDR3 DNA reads TGTGCCAGCAGTTTACGGTCCCCAATCTCTGGAAACACCATATATTTT. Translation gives CASSLRSPISGNTIYF. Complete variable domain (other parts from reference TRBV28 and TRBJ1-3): DVKVTQSSRYLVKRTGEKVFLECVQDMDHENMFWYRQDPGLGLRLIYFSYDVKMKEKGDIPEGYSVSREKKERFSLILESASTNQTSMYLCASSLRSPISGNTIYFGEGSWLTVV.